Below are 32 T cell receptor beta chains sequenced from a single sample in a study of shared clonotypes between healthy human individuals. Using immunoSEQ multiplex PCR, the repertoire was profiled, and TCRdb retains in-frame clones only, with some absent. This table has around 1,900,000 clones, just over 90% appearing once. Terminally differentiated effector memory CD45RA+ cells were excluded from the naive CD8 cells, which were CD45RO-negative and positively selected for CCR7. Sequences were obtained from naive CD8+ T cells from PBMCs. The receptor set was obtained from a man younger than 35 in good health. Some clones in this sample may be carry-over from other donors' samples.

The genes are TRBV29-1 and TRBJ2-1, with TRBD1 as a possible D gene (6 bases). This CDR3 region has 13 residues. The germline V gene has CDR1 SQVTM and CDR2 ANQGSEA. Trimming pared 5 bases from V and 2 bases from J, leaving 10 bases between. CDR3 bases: TGCAGCGTTACAGGGCGGGCCTACAATGAGCAGTTCTTC. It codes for CSVTGRAYNEQFF.

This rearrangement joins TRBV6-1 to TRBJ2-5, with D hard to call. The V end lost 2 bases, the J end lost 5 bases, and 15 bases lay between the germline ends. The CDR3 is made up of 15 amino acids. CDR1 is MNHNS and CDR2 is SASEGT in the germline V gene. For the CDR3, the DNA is TGTGCCAGCAGTGAAATCATAGGATATGGGGAGACCCAGTACTTC. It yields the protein CASSEIIGYGETQYF.

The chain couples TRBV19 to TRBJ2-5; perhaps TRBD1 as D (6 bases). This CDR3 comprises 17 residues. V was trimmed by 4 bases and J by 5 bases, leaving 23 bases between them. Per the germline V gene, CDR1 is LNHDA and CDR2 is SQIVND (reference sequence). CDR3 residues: CASSSRTVQNAGETQYF. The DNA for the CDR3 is TGTGCCAGTAGTAGTAGGACAGTCCAGAACGCAGGGGAGACCCAGTACTTC.

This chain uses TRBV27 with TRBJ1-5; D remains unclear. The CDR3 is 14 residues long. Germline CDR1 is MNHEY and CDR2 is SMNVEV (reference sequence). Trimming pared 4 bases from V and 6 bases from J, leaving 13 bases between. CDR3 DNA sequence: TGTGCCAGCAGTTCCTTGGTTTTGAGTCAGCCCCAGCATTTT. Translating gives CASSSLVLSQPQHF.

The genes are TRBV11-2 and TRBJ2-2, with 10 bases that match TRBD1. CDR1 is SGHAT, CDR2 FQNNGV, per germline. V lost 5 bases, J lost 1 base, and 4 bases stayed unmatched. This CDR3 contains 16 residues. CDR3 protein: CASSGRTGGNTGELFF. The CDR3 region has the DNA TGTGCCAGCAGCGGACGGACAGGGGGGAACACCGGGGAGCTGTTTTTT. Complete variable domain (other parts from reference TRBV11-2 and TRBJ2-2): EAGVAQSPRYKIIEKRQSVAFWCNPISGHATLYWYQQILGQGPKLLIQFQNNGVVDDSQLPKDRFSAERLKGVDSTLKIQPAKLEDSAVYLCASSGRTGGNTGELFFGEGSRLTVL.

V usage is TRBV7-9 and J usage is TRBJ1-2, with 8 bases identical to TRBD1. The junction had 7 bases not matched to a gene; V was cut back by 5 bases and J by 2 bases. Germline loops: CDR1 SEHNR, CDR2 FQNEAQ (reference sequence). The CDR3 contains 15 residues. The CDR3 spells CASSAPRDRNYGYTF. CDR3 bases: TGTGCCAGCAGCGCCCCCCGGGACAGGAACTATGGCTACACCTTC.

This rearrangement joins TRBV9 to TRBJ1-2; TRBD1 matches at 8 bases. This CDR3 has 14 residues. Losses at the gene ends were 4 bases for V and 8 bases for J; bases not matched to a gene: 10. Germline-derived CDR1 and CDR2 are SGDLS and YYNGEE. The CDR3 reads CASSRTVDRDGYTF. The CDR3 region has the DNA TGTGCCAGCAGCCGTACGGTGGACAGGGACGGCTACACCTTC.

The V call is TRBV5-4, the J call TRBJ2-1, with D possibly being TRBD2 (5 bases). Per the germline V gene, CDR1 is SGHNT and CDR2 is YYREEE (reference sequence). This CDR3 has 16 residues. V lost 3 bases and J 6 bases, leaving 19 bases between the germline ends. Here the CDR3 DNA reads TGTGCCAGCAGCTCGGACCTAGCTACCCTCGTCAATGAGCAGTTCTTC. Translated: CASSSDLATLVNEQFF.

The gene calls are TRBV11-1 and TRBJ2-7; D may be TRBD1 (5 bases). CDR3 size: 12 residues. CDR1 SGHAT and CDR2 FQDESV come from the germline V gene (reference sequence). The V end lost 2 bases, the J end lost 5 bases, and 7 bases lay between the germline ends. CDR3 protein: CASSLQGNEQYF. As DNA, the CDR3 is TGTGCCAGCAGCTTACAGGGTAACGAGCAGTACTTC.

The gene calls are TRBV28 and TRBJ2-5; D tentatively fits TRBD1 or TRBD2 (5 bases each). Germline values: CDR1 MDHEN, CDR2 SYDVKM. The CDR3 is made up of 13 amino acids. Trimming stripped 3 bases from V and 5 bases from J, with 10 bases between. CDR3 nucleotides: TGTGCCAGCAGTTTTAGAGGGGTCGAGACCCAGTACTTC. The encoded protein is CASSFRGVETQYF.

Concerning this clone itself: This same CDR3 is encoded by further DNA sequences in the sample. The CDR3 sequence: CASIRGGEQYF. In DNA form, the CDR3 reads TGTGCCAGCATACGTGGGGGAGAGCAGTACTTC. V and J are TRBV27 and TRBJ2-7; the D gene could be TRBD1 or TRBD2 (5 bases each). The CDR3 has 11 amino acids. The V gene's germline CDR1 is MNHEY and CDR2 SMNVEV (reference sequence). Trimming removed 7 bases from V and 7 bases from J, with 11 bases in between.

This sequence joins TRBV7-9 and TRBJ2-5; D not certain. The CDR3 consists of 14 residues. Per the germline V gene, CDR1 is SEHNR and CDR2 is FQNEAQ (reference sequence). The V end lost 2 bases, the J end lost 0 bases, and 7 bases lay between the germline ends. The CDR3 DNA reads TGTGCCAGCAGCTTATGGGGATACCAAGAGACCCAGTACTTC. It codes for CASSLWGYQETQYF.

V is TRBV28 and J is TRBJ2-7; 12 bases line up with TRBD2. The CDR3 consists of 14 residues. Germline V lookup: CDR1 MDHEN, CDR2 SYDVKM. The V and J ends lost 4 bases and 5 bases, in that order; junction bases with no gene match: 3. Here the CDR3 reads CASSWLAGGNEQYF. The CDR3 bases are TGTGCCAGCAGTTGGCTAGCGGGAGGGAACGAGCAGTACTTC.

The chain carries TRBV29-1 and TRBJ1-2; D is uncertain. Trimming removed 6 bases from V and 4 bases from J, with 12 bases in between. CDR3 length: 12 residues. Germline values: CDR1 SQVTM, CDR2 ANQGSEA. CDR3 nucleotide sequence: TGCAGCGTCGCCGAGGGCGGCTATGGCTACACCTTC. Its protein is CSVAEGGYGYTF.

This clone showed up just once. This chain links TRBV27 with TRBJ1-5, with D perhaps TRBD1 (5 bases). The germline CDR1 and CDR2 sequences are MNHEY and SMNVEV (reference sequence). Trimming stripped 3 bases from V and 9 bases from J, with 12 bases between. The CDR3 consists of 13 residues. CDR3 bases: TGTGCCAGCAGTTTGACGGGAAGGGGGCCCCAGCATTTT. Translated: CASSLTGRGPQHF.

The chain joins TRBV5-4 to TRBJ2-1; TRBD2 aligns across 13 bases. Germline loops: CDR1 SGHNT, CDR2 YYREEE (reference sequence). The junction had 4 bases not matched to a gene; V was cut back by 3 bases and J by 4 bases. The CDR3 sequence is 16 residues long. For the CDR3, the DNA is TGTGCCAGCAGCTCGCCGGGACTAGCGGGATACAATGAGCAGTTCTTC. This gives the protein CASSSPGLAGYNEQFF.

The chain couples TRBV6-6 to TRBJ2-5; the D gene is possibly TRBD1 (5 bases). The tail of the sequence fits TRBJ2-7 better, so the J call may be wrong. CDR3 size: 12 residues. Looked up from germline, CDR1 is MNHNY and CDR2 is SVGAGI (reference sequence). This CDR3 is CASTQGSYEQYF. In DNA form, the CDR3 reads TGTGCCAGCACCCAGGGCTCCTACGAGCAGTACTTC.

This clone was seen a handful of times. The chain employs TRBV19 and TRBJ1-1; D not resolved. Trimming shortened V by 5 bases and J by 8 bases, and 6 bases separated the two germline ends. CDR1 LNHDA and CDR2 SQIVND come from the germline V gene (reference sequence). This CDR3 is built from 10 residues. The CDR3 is CASSALEAFF. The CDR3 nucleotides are TGTGCCAGTAGTGCCCTCGAAGCTTTCTTT.

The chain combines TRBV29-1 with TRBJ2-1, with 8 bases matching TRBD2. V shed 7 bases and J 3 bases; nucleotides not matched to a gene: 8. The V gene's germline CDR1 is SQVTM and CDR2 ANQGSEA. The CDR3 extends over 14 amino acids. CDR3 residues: CSAQRSGSYNEQFF. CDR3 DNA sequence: TGCAGCGCTCAGAGGAGCGGGAGCTACAATGAGCAGTTCTTC.

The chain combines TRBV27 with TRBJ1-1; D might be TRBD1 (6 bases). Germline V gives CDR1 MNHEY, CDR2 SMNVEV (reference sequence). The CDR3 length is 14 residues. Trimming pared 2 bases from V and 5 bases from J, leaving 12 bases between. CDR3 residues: CASSLRGATTEAFF. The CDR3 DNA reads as TGTGCCAGCAGTTTACGGGGGGCAACGACTGAAGCTTTCTTT.

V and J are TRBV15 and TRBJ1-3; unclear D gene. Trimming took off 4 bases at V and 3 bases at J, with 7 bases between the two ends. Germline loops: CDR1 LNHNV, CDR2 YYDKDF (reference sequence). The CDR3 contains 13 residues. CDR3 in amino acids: CATSTDFGNTIYF. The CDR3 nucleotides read TGTGCCACCAGCACGGACTTTGGAAACACCATATATTTT. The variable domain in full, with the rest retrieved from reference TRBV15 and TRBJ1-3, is DAMVIQNPRYQVTQFGKPVTLSCSQTLNHNVMYWYQQKSSQAPKLLFHYYDKDFNNEADTPDNFQSRRPNTSFCFLDIRSPGLGDTAMYLCATSTDFGNTIYFGEGSWLTVV.

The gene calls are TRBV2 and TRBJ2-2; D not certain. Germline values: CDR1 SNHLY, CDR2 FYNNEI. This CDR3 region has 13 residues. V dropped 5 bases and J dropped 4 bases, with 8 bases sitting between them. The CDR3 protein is CASSPRRTGELFF. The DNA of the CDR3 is TGTGCCAGCAGTCCTAGACGCACCGGGGAGCTGTTTTTT.

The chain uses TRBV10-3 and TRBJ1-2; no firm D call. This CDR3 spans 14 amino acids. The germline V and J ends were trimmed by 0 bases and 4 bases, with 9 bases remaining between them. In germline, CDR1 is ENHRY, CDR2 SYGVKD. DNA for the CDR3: TGTGCCATCAGTGAGTCGAGTCAGTTCTATGGCTACACCTTC. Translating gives CAISESSQFYGYTF.

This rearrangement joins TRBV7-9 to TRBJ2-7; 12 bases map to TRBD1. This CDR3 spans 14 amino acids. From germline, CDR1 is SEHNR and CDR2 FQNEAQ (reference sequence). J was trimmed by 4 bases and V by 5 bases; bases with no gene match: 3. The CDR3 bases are TGTGCCAGCAGCGTGGGACAGGGGGCTTACGAGCAGTACTTC. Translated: CASSVGQGAYEQYF.

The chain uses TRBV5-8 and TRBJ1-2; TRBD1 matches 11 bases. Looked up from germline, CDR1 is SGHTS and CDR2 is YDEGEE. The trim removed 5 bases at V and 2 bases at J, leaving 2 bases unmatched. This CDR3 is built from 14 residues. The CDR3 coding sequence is TGTGCCAGCAGGCGGGACAGGGGGAACTATGGCTACACCTTC. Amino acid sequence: CASRRDRGNYGYTF.

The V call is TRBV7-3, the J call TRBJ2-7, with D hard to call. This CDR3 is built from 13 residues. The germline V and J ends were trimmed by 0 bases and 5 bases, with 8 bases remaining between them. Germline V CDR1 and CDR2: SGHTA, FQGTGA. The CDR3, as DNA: TGTGCCAGCAGCTTAACGCGGCAGGACGAGCAGTACTTC. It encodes CASSLTRQDEQYF.

Here the CDR3 DNA reads TGTGCCAGCAGTGCTCGCAGGGGGCCGGGAAACACCATATATTTT. Translated, it gives CASSARRGPGNTIYF. The genes are TRBV6-5 and TRBJ1-3; 8 nucleotides line up with TRBD1. V was pared by 5 bases and J by 4 bases, with 7 bases of the junction left unmatched. Per the germline V gene, CDR1 is MNHEY and CDR2 is SVGAGI. The CDR3 is 15 amino acids.

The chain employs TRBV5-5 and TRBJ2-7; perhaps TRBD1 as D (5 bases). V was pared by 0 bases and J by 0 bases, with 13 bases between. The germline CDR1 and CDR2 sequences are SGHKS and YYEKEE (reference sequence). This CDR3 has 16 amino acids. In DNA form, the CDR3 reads TGTGCCAGCAGCTTGGGAATGACAGTAACCTCCTACGAGCAGTACTTC. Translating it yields CASSLGMTVTSYEQYF.

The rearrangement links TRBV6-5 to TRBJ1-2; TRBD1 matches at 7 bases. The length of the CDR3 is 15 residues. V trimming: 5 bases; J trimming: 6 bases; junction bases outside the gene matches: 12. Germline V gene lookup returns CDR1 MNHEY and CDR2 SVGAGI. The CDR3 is CASSLRQGTTHGYTF. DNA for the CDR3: TGTGCCAGCAGTCTACGACAGGGTACTACGCATGGCTACACCTTC.

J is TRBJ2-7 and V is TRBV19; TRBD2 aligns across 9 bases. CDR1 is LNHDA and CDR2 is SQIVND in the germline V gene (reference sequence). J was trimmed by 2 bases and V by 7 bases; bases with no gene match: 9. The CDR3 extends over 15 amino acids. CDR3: CASTHRASGTYEQYF. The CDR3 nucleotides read TGTGCCAGTACCCATCGGGCTAGCGGGACCTACGAGCAGTACTTC.

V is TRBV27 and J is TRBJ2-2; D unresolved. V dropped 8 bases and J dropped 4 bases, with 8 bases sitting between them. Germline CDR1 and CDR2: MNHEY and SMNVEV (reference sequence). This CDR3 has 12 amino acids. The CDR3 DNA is TGTGCCAGCGCTTGGGTCACCGGGGAGCTGTTTTTT. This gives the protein CASAWVTGELFF.

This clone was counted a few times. Here the CDR3 reads CASRRANPGNTEAFF. CDR3 sequence (DNA): TGTGCAAGTCGCCGAGCCAACCCGGGGAACACTGAAGCTTTCTTT. V and J are TRBV12-2 and TRBJ1-1. TRBV12-2 is classified as a pseudogene. This CDR3 region has 15 residues.